The entry below gives a single T cell receptor beta chain sequence along with its context. This entry comes from a study of TIL therapy for anti-PD-1-resistant metastatic lung cancer. This was the immunoSEQ v3 assay. TCRdb keeps only in-frame clones here, not all; method: immunoSEQ multiplex PCR. Among under 65,000 clones listed, 81% were seen once. Time point given: pre-treatment sample, taken before nivolumab and TIL therapy. This CDR3 comprises 13 residues. V was shortened by 7 bases and J by 8 bases, with 14 bases between the two germline ends. Per the germline V gene, CDR1 is MDHEN and CDR2 is SYDVKM.

The chain uses TRBV28 and TRBJ1-4, with a tentative D call TRBD1 (6 bases). Sequenced material: blood, taken at baseline. The clonotype comes from a person aged 25-85 years with non-small cell lung cancer. The chain's CDR3 is CASTEGGEEKLFF. The CDR3 region has the DNA TGTGCCAGCACCGAGGGGGGTGAAGAAAAACTGTTTTTT.